This T cell receptor (beta chain) is drawn from a study of cytomegalovirus exposure and HLA in healthy donors. PCR primers comprised 60 Vbeta and 13 Jbeta primers. Sequencing used immunoSEQ multiplex PCR; TCRdb keeps in-frame clones, though not all of them. This listing includes some 140,000 clones. The CDR3 contains 13 residues. Germline CDR1 is SGHNT and CDR2 is YYREEE (reference sequence). V lost 2 bases to trimming and J lost 5 bases, with 9 bases between them. The chain uses TRBV5-4 and TRBJ2-3; D possibly corresponds to TRBD2 (5 bases). The TCR was taken from a woman in her thirties or forties in good health and CMV-seronegative. The material sequenced was PBMCs. CDR3 sequence (DNA): TGTGCCAGCAGCTTTTCAGCGGAAGATACGCAGTATTTT. This sequence encodes CASSFSAEDTQYF. Together with reference TRBV5-4 and TRBJ2-3, the CDR3 gives the full variable domain: ETGVTQSPTHLIKTRGQQVTLRCSSQSGHNTVSWYQQALGQGPQFIFQYYREEENGRGNFPPRFSGLQFPNYSSELNVNALELDDSALYLCASSFSAEDTQYFGPGTRLTVL.